Listed here are 24 T cell receptor beta chains from one sample, sequenced in a study of T cell responses to AZD1222 COVID-19 vaccine. Assay: immunoSEQ multiplex PCR; the TCRdb copy retains only in-frame clones and omits some. The table includes 150,000 to 200,000 clones, roughly 92% detected once. The material was peripheral blood, obtained on day 0 of AZD1222 vaccination. The source of these receptors is an adult in good health.

This chain connects TRBV19 to TRBJ2-2; D perhaps matches TRBD2 (6 bases). Germline V gene data show CDR1 as LNHDA and CDR2 as SQIVND (reference sequence). V was clipped by 0 bases and J by 5 bases, with 13 bases between them. The CDR3 sequence is 16 residues long. CDR3 loop: CASSIDGRGRTGELFF. The CDR3 DNA reads TGTGCCAGTAGTATAGACGGGAGAGGTCGAACCGGGGAGCTGTTTTTT. Drawing the rest from reference TRBV19 and TRBJ2-2, the complete variable domain is DGGITQSPKYLFRKEGQNVTLSCEQNLNHDAMYWYRQDPGQGLRLIYYSQIVNDFQKGDIAEGYSVSREKKESFPLTVTSAQKNPTAFYLCASSIDGRGRTGELFFGEGSRLTVL.

V gene TRBV7-9 combines with J gene TRBJ2-7; D not certain. The germline V gene encodes CDR1 SEHNR and CDR2 FQNEAQ (reference sequence). The CDR3 consists of 13 residues. The V and J ends lost 4 bases and 0 bases respectively, with 7 bases between them. CDR3 residues: CASSSGSSYEQYF. The CDR3 nucleotides are TGTGCCAGCAGCTCAGGCAGCTCCTACGAGCAGTACTTC.

This clone appeared a single time. The chain recombines TRBV5-1 with TRBJ1-2; D remains ambiguous. This CDR3 region has 16 residues. Germline CDR1 and CDR2: SGHRS and YFSETQ. Trimming shortened V by 2 bases and J by 4 bases, and 18 bases separated the two germline ends. The CDR3 coding sequence is TGCGCCAGCAGCTTACCCGAGACGCGATCGCCCTATGGCTACACCTTC. This translates into CASSLPETRSPYGYTF.

The chain joins TRBV19 to TRBJ2-5, with a possible D match to TRBD2 (6 bases). This CDR3 has 15 amino acids. Trimming pared 3 bases from V and 5 bases from J, leaving 16 bases between. Germline CDR1 reads LNHDA; CDR2 reads SQIVND (reference sequence). The chain's CDR3 is CASSIGIAAAETQYF. CDR3 nucleotides: TGTGCCAGTAGTATCGGGATAGCGGCTGCGGAGACCCAGTACTTC.

The rearrangement links TRBV3-1 (or the pseudogene TRBV3-2) to TRBJ1-6, with unresolved D. This CDR3 contains 13 residues. Germline-derived CDR1 and CDR2 are LGHDT and YNNKEL (reference sequence). Trimming removed 2 bases from V and 2 bases from J, with 1 base in between. The CDR3 DNA reads as TGTGCCAGCAGCCAACCCTATAATTCACCCCTCCACTTT. It specifies CASSQPYNSPLHF.

J is TRBJ2-3 and V is TRBV7-6; 12 positions agree with TRBD1. Germline CDR1 SGHVS, CDR2 FNYEAQ. V shed 3 bases and J 6 bases; nucleotides not matched to a gene: 7. The CDR3 runs to 16 residues. CDR3 nucleotide sequence: TGTGCCAGCAGCTTTGGGGGACAGGGGGCATCGGATACGCAGTATTTT. This codes for CASSFGGQGASDTQYF.

The chain links TRBV5-4 to TRBJ1-2; 8 nucleotides match TRBD1. The CDR3 contains 16 residues. Germline V gene lookup returns CDR1 SGHNT and CDR2 YYREEE (reference sequence). V lost 2 bases and J lost 8; bases outside the gene matches: 14. This CDR3 is CASSLTLTGGVEGYTF. The DNA of the CDR3 is TGTGCCAGCAGCTTAACACTAACAGGGGGTGTAGAAGGCTACACCTTC.

This clone is a singleton in its sample. The chain combines TRBV27 with TRBJ1-2; D gene ambiguous. The CDR3 totals 14 residues. V was clipped by 3 bases and J by 5 bases, with 13 bases between them. Germline loops: CDR1 MNHEY, CDR2 SMNVEV (reference sequence). The CDR3 spells CASSLMAVGYGYTF. In nucleotides, the CDR3 is TGTGCCAGCAGTTTGATGGCCGTGGGGTATGGCTACACCTTC.

In DNA form, the CDR3 reads TGCGCCAGCAGCCCCGGGACAGCCAAAAACATTCAGTACTTC. Translation gives CASSPGTAKNIQYF. The V and J genes are TRBV5-1 and TRBJ2-4; D may be TRBD1 or TRBD2 (5 bases each). CDR1 and CDR2 from the germline V gene are SGHRS and YFSETQ. With 4 bases removed from V and 0 bases from J, the gap between germline ends came to 8 bases. The CDR3 runs to 14 residues.

The rearrangement links TRBV5-4 to TRBJ1-2, with 10 bases lining up with TRBD1. With V trimmed by 6 bases and J by 6 bases, 11 bases remained unmatched. This CDR3 is built from 15 residues. CDR1 and CDR2 from the germline V gene are SGHNT and YYREEE (reference sequence). The CDR3 nucleotides are TGTGCCAGCACCCCCCGGGGGACAGGGGATGATGGCTACACCTTC. Protein sequence: CASTPRGTGDDGYTF.

The chain carries TRBV7-9 and TRBJ2-2, with D possibly being TRBD1 (6 bases). Germline V gives CDR1 SEHNR, CDR2 FQNEAQ (reference sequence). Trimming left V 5 bases short and J 4 bases short, with 17 bases between. This CDR3 contains 16 residues. The CDR3 sequence: CASSDGDTYGTGELFF. The CDR3 bases are TGTGCCAGCAGCGACGGGGACACCTACGGCACCGGGGAGCTGTTTTTT.

The chain uses TRBV9 and TRBJ1-2; 8 bases are a match to TRBD1. The CDR3 runs to 14 residues. With V trimmed by 4 bases and J by 8 bases, 10 bases remained unmatched. In germline, CDR1 is SGDLS, CDR2 YYNGEE. The CDR3 spells CASSPTGARGGYTF. For the CDR3, the DNA is TGTGCCAGCAGCCCGACAGGGGCGCGGGGGGGCTACACCTTC.

This clone was seen just once. The chain couples TRBV30 to TRBJ1-1; D is unresolved. This CDR3 is 13 amino acids long. V dropped 4 bases and J dropped 1 base, with 10 bases sitting between them. Germline V gene lookup returns CDR1 GTSNPN and CDR2 SVGIG (reference sequence). This CDR3 is CAWTYSRNTEAFF. The CDR3 DNA reads as TGTGCCTGGACCTACAGCCGGAACACTGAAGCTTTCTTT.

The chain links TRBV30 to TRBJ2-1; 16 bases are a match to TRBD2. Germline V gives CDR1 GTSNPN, CDR2 SVGIG (reference sequence). The V and J ends lost 4 bases and 6 bases, in that order; junction bases with no gene match: 9. The CDR3 is made up of 17 amino acids. The CDR3 sequence is CAWTSGTSGRAANEQFF. Written as DNA, the CDR3 is TGTGCCTGGACCTCCGGGACTAGCGGGAGGGCGGCCAATGAGCAGTTCTTC.

The chain recombines TRBV9 with TRBJ2-7; 11 nucleotides match TRBD2. CDR1 is SGDLS, CDR2 YYNGEE, per germline. V trimming: 0 bases; J trimming: 3 bases; junction bases outside the gene matches: 8. This CDR3 has 17 amino acids. CDR3 sequence: CASSVGTSGSFIYEQYF. In DNA form, the CDR3 reads TGTGCCAGCAGCGTAGGGACTAGCGGGTCCTTCATCTACGAGCAGTACTTC.

V usage is TRBV6-6 and J usage is TRBJ2-2; TRBD1 matches at 12 bases. CDR1 is MNHNY, CDR2 SVGAGI, per germline (reference sequence). There are 16 residues in the CDR3. J lost 7 bases, V lost 6 bases, and 9 bases had no gene match. CDR3 bases: TGTGCCAGCAGCAACCCGGGACAGGGGGCCGGCGGGGAGCTGTTTTTT. Residues: CASSNPGQGAGGELFF.

The chain couples TRBV7-2 to TRBJ2-7; TRBD1 matches at 9 bases. CDR1 is SGHTA, CDR2 FQGNSA, per germline. The CDR3 has 16 amino acids. With V trimmed by 9 bases and J by 5 bases, 17 bases remained unmatched. CDR3 sequence reads: CASVVGTGSLPHEQYF. The CDR3 DNA is TGTGCCAGTGTCGTAGGGACAGGGTCTCTTCCCCACGAGCAGTACTTC.

V usage is TRBV5-4 and J usage is TRBJ1-2; maybe TRBD1 (6 bases). Germline V lookup: CDR1 SGHNT, CDR2 YYREEE (reference sequence). V was cut by 0 bases and J by 4 bases, with 10 bases left in between. This CDR3 is built from 14 residues. CDR3 sequence: CASSLEGGSYGYTF. CDR3 sequence (DNA): TGTGCCAGCAGCTTGGAGGGGGGAAGCTATGGCTACACCTTC.

V is TRBV5-4 and J is TRBJ1-1; D might be TRBD1 (6 bases). The CDR3 length is 15 residues. The V end lost 4 bases, the J end lost 2 bases, and 15 bases lay between the germline ends. In germline, CDR1 is SGHNT, CDR2 YYREEE (reference sequence). In DNA form, the CDR3 reads TGTGCCAGCAGCCGAGGGGGACAATCTAACACTGAAGCTTTCTTT. This translates into CASSRGGQSNTEAFF.

The V call is TRBV7-9, the J call TRBJ1-5; TRBD1 is a possible D gene (5 bases). Trimming removed 1 base at V and 14 bases at J, with 21 bases between. The CDR3 contains 15 residues. The germline V gene encodes CDR1 SEHNR and CDR2 FQNEAQ (reference sequence). The chain's CDR3 is CASSLVGVEKTAKHF. CDR3 nucleotide sequence: TGTGCCAGCAGCTTAGTGGGGGTGGAGAAGACAGCCAAGCATTTT. Full variable domain (outside the CDR3, taken from reference TRBV7-9 and TRBJ1-5): DTGVSQNPRHKITKRGQNVTFRCDPISEHNRLYWYRQTLGQGPEFLTYFQNEAQLEKSRLLSDRFSAERPKGSFSTLEIQRTEQGDSAMYLCASSLVGVEKTAKHFGDGTRLSIL.

This rearrangement joins TRBV7-8 to TRBJ1-6, with no clear D. The germline V and J ends were trimmed by 0 bases and 10 bases, with 13 bases remaining between them. Per the germline V gene, CDR1 is SGHVS and CDR2 is FQNEAQ. The CDR3 runs to 15 residues. The CDR3 DNA reads as TGTGCCAGCAGCTTAGCCTTGGGAAAGGACTCACCCCTCCACTTT. Translated: CASSLALGKDSPLHF.

Only a few counts were recorded for this clone. This rearrangement joins TRBV7-9 to TRBJ1-1; TRBD1 is a possible D gene (6 bases). The CDR3 is 15 residues long. Between the trimmed V and J ends, which lost 3 bases and 0 bases, there was a span of 11 bases. Germline V gives CDR1 SEHNR, CDR2 FQNEAQ (reference sequence). In nucleotides, the CDR3 is TGTGCCAGCAGCTTGGGGGACAACTTGAACACTGAAGCTTTCTTT. Translation: CASSLGDNLNTEAFF.

The rearrangement links TRBV6-2 or TRBV6-3 to TRBJ2-7; the D gene is possibly TRBD2 (5 bases). Germline V gives CDR1 MNHEY, CDR2 SVGEGT. This CDR3 has 14 amino acids. The V end was cut by 6 bases, the J end by 4 bases, with 16 bases between. The chain's CDR3 is CASSWGATGYEQYF. The DNA for the CDR3 is TGTGCCAGCAGCTGGGGAGCCACTGGATACGAGCAGTACTTC.

This clone was observed a single time. This chain joins TRBV5-6 and TRBJ2-1; the D is unclear. CDR1 is SGHDT, CDR2 YYEEEE, per germline. The CDR3 sequence is 13 residues long. The germline V and J ends were trimmed by 3 bases and 8 bases, with 12 bases remaining between them. DNA for the CDR3: TGTGCCAGCAGCTGGGGATCAACCGATGAGCAGTTCTTC. Its protein product is CASSWGSTDEQFF.